The 30 T cell receptor beta chains below were found in one sample sequenced in a study of blood T cell repertoires in COVID-19. Data came from immunoSEQ multiplex PCR; TCRdb stores just in-frame clones and leaves some out. The sample shows a few hundred thousand clones, about 79% of them seen only once. The sample consisted of PBMCs or T cells enriched from blood (not recorded which). The receptors come from a woman in her forties with acute COVID-19.

The chain couples TRBV4-1 to TRBJ1-5, with D perhaps TRBD1 (6 bases). The CDR3 has 16 amino acids. The V and J ends lost 3 bases and 1 base respectively, with 13 bases between them. In germline, CDR1 is MGHRA, CDR2 YSYEKL. The CDR3 DNA reads TGCGCCAGCAGCCAGGGGCCGACAGGAAGCAATCAGCCCCAGCATTTT. It translates to CASSQGPTGSNQPQHF.

This chain joins TRBV7-3 and TRBJ2-6, with a weak D call TRBD2 (5 bases). This CDR3 comprises 18 residues. V lost 2 bases and J 0 bases, leaving 14 bases between the germline ends. Germline V lookup: CDR1 SGHTA, CDR2 FQGTGA. CDR3 in amino acids: CASSLLGGLISGANVLTF. The CDR3, as DNA: TGTGCCAGCAGCTTATTGGGCGGACTGATCTCTGGGGCCAACGTCCTGACTTTC.

The rearrangement links TRBV28 to TRBJ2-5; TRBD2 matches at 11 bases. Germline V lookup: CDR1 MDHEN, CDR2 SYDVKM. CDR3 size: 15 residues. The trim removed 4 bases at V and 3 bases at J, leaving 4 bases unmatched. CDR3 DNA: TGTGCCAGCAGTTCTCTAGCGGGGGGAAAAGAGACCCAGTACTTC. Encoded protein: CASSSLAGGKETQYF.

V gene TRBV11-2 combines with J gene TRBJ2-3, with a weak D call TRBD1 (6 bases). Trimming took off 3 bases at V and 5 bases at J, with 9 bases between the two ends. The length of the CDR3 is 13 residues. Germline CDR1 SGHAT, CDR2 FQNNGV. CDR3 in amino acids: CASSLQGIDTQYF. As DNA, the CDR3 is TGTGCCAGCAGCTTGCAGGGGATAGATACGCAGTATTTT.

The rearrangement joins TRBV12-5 to TRBJ2-1, with a tentative D call TRBD1 (6 bases). The germline V gene has CDR1 LGHNT and CDR2 FRNRAP. The CDR3 is 14 residues long. V dropped 7 bases and J dropped 7 bases, with 17 bases sitting between them. The CDR3 spells CASARDTPLNEQFF. CDR3 bases: TGTGCTAGTGCCCGGGACACCCCTTTGAATGAGCAGTTCTTC.

The chain's CDR3 is CAISDGSGAYEQYF. The CDR3 nucleotides are TGTGCCATCAGTGATGGTAGCGGGGCGTATGAGCAGTACTTC. V gene TRBV10-3 combines with J gene TRBJ2-7; TRBD2 aligns across 8 bases. Germline trimming cut 3 bases from V and 7 bases from J; bases unmatched to any gene: 8. CDR3 size: 14 residues. The V gene's germline CDR1 is ENHRY and CDR2 SYGVKD.

This sequence joins TRBV13 and TRBJ2-7; D is uncertain. V was clipped by 4 bases and J by 7 bases, with 11 bases between them. This CDR3 comprises 12 residues. Germline CDR1 and CDR2: PRHDT and FYEKMQ (reference sequence). CDR3 DNA sequence: TGTGCCAGCAGCTCGGCCGAGAGGGAGCAGTACTTC. This gives the protein CASSSAEREQYF. Full variable domain (outside the CDR3, taken from reference TRBV13 and TRBJ2-7): AAGVIQSPRHLIKEKRETATLKCYPIPRHDTVYWYQQGPGQDPQFLISFYEKMQSDKGSIPDRFSAQQFSDYHSELNMSSLELGDSALYFCASSSAEREQYFGPGTRLTVT.

The CDR3 DNA sequence: TGTGCCAGCACCCCGACCCCCGGAGTCGGCTACACCTTC. Translation gives CASTPTPGVGYTF. The V and J genes are TRBV7-3 and TRBJ1-2; no firm D call. CDR1 and CDR2 (germline): SGHTA, FQGTGA. This CDR3 region has 13 residues. Deletions cut 7 bases from V and 8 bases from J, with 17 bases between.

The chain uses TRBV14 and TRBJ2-1, with a possible D match to TRBD1 (6 bases). Trimming stripped 6 bases from V and 8 bases from J, with 11 bases between. CDR3 length equals 12 residues. From germline, CDR1 is SGHDN and CDR2 FVKESK. CDR3 nucleotides: TGTGCCAGCAGTTTTGGGGGCGATGAGCAGTTCTTC. Protein: CASSFGGDEQFF.

V is TRBV6-5 and J is TRBJ2-3; 14 bases agree with TRBD2. V gave up 11 bases and J gave up 3 bases; unmatched junction bases: 4. The CDR3 covers 14 residues. CDR1 MNHEY and CDR2 SVGAGI come from the germline V gene. The CDR3 region is CAGRTSGGTDTQYF. Written as DNA, the CDR3 is TGTGCCGGACGGACTAGCGGGGGGACAGATACGCAGTATTTT.

Here the CDR3 reads CASSSLAGGYNEQFF. The CDR3 DNA follows: TGTGCCAGCAGCTCGCTAGCGGGAGGTTACAATGAGCAGTTCTTC. The chain couples TRBV5-4 to TRBJ2-1; the match to TRBD2 covers 11 bases. In germline, CDR1 is SGHNT, CDR2 YYREEE (reference sequence). The J segment lost 4 bases and the V segment lost 3 bases, leaving 3 bases of the junction unmatched. There are 15 residues in the CDR3.

In its sample, this clone was seen many times. This chain joins TRBV28 and TRBJ2-7; 10 bases agree with TRBD2. The germline V gene has CDR1 MDHEN and CDR2 SYDVKM. The CDR3 is 15 residues long. The trim removed 9 bases at V and 2 bases at J, leaving 10 bases unmatched. CDR3 sequence: CASSTQAGGTYEQYF. For the CDR3, the DNA is TGTGCCAGTTCAACACAAGCGGGAGGGACCTACGAGCAGTACTTC.

Of note for this clone: The same CDR3 also results from other DNA sequences found in this sample. V and J are TRBV28 and TRBJ1-2, with D unresolved. Germline V gene data show CDR1 as MDHEN and CDR2 as SYDVKM. CDR3 length: 12 residues. With 3 bases removed from V and 4 bases from J, the gap between germline ends came to 6 bases. CDR3: CASSLRGYGYTF. Here the CDR3 DNA reads TGTGCCAGCAGTTTGCGGGGCTATGGCTACACCTTC.

The sample holds a few counts of this clone. The CDR3 DNA reads TGTGCCAGCTCACCACCTACTGGGGGCAGGAACACTGAAGCTTTCTTT. This codes for CASSPPTGGRNTEAFF. V usage is TRBV18 and J usage is TRBJ1-1, with D maybe TRBD1 (6 bases). Trimming removed 0 bases from V and 1 base from J, with 12 bases in between. Looked up from germline, CDR1 is KGHSH and CDR2 is LQKENI. There are 16 residues in the CDR3.

V and J are TRBV2 and TRBJ2-7; D may be TRBD1 (6 bases). Germline lookup yields CDR1 SNHLY and CDR2 FYNNEI. Trimming shortened V by 11 bases and J by 0 bases, and 20 bases separated the two germline ends. The CDR3 covers 15 residues. The CDR3 DNA reads as TGTGCCGGGAGCGTATCCCGGGACACCTCCTACGAGCAGTACTTC. Translation: CAGSVSRDTSYEQYF. Full variable domain (outside the CDR3, taken from reference TRBV2 and TRBJ2-7): EPEVTQTPSHQVTQMGQEVILRCVPISNHLYFYWYRQILGQKVEFLVSFYNNEISEKSEIFDDQFSVERPDGSNFTLKIRSTKLEDSAMYFCAGSVSRDTSYEQYFGPGTRLTVT.

V and J are TRBV4-2 and TRBJ2-1; a possible D gene is TRBD2 (6 bases). The CDR3 loop spans 16 amino acids. V lost 4 bases and J 3 bases, leaving 16 bases between the germline ends. Germline CDR1 is LGHNA and CDR2 is YNFKEQ. In nucleotides, the CDR3 is TGTGCCAGCAGCCTTCGACTAGGTAGCGGCTACAATGAGCAGTTCTTC. As protein: CASSLRLGSGYNEQFF.

This clone was counted a few times. The J gene is TRBJ2-3, the V gene TRBV29-1, with 14 bases aligning to TRBD2. V was clipped by 5 bases and J by 4 bases; unmatched bases: 2. Germline CDR1 is SQVTM and CDR2 is ANQGSEA. CDR3 length equals 14 residues. The CDR3 spells CSVRLAGGPDTQYF. The DNA for the CDR3 is TGCAGCGTTAGACTAGCGGGAGGGCCAGATACGCAGTATTTT.

V is TRBV7-8 and J is TRBJ2-7; tentatively, D is TRBD2 (6 bases). Germline V lookup: CDR1 SGHVS, CDR2 FQNEAQ. Trimming cost V 5 bases and J 2 bases, with 13 bases left between them. The CDR3 covers 14 residues. As DNA, the CDR3 is TGTGCCAGCAGCCCGCGGGACGGAACCTACGAGCAGTACTTC. Translation: CASSPRDGTYEQYF.

The chain recombines TRBV28 with TRBJ1-1; D is undetermined. CDR3 length: 14 amino acids. CDR1 is MDHEN, CDR2 SYDVKM, per germline. V was shortened by 3 bases and J by 8 bases, with 16 bases between the two germline ends. The CDR3 DNA follows: TGTGCCAGCAGTTTCTATGAAAAGGGAGGGGAAGCTTTCTTT. This codes for CASSFYEKGGEAFF. The variable domain in full, with the rest retrieved from reference TRBV28 and TRBJ1-1, is DVKVTQSSRYLVKRTGEKVFLECVQDMDHENMFWYRQDPGLGLRLIYFSYDVKMKEKGDIPEGYSVSREKKERFSLILESASTNQTSMYLCASSFYEKGGEAFFGQGTRLTVV.

The genes are TRBV5-1 and TRBJ1-6; D is perhaps TRBD1 (6 bases). Germline assignment: CDR1 SGHRS and CDR2 YFSETQ. Trimming left V 0 bases short and J 5 bases short, with 6 bases between. CDR3 length: 14 residues. The CDR3, as DNA: TGCGCCAGCAGCTTGGACAGGGATAATTCACCCCTCCACTTT. Amino acid sequence: CASSLDRDNSPLHF.

CDR3 loop: CASSYSDRGPGELFF. As DNA, the CDR3 is TGTGCCAGCAGTTACTCTGACAGGGGGCCCGGGGAGCTGTTTTTT. The chain is built from TRBV6-6 and TRBJ2-2, with 10 bases aligning to TRBD1. Germline loops: CDR1 MNHNY, CDR2 SVGAGI (reference sequence). The CDR3 totals 15 residues. The junction had 1 base not matched to a gene; V was cut back by 0 bases and J by 6 bases.

V and J are TRBV5-6 and TRBJ2-7; possibly TRBD2 for D (5 bases). Per germline, CDR1 SGHDT and CDR2 YYEEEE. V was cut by 4 bases and J by 0 bases, with 14 bases left in between. CDR3 length equals 15 residues. CDR3 DNA: TGTGCCAGCAGCCTCCGGGGTCTAAGCTCCTACGAGCAGTACTTC. Amino acids: CASSLRGLSSYEQYF.

The chain combines TRBV19 with TRBJ1-5; D call uncertain. The germline gives CDR1 LNHDA, CDR2 SQIVND (reference sequence). This CDR3 is built from 13 residues. Between the trimmed V and J ends, which lost 5 bases and 4 bases, there was a span of 9 bases. This CDR3 is CASSQYRNQPQHF. As DNA, the CDR3 is TGTGCCAGTAGTCAATACAGAAATCAGCCCCAGCATTTT.

The rearrangement joins TRBV30 to TRBJ1-1, with D maybe TRBD1 (6 bases). Trimming cost V 5 bases and J 7 bases, with 14 bases left between them. This CDR3 has 12 amino acids. Germline CDR1 reads GTSNPN; CDR2 reads SVGIG (reference sequence). The CDR3 DNA sequence: TGTGCCTGGTGGGACAACACGGATGAAGCTTTCTTT. Amino acids: CAWWDNTDEAFF.

This clone was seen a few times. The chain employs TRBV10-1 and TRBJ2-2; 8 bases are shared with TRBD1. Looked up from germline, CDR1 is WNHNN and CDR2 is SYGVQD (reference sequence). This CDR3 has 15 residues. V shed 4 bases and J 4 bases; nucleotides not matched to a gene: 5. CDR3 loop: CASSVSRGPTGELFF. CDR3 DNA: TGCGCCAGCAGTGTATCCAGGGGGCCCACCGGGGAGCTGTTTTTT.

A few counts support this clone. CDR3 DNA sequence: TGTGCCAGCAGGTCACACGACTACCAGACCAAACTCCACTTT. The encoded protein is CASRSHDYQTKLHF. This rearrangement joins TRBV28 to TRBJ1-6; D unresolved. The CDR3 is 14 residues long. V lost 6 bases, J lost 16 bases, and 22 bases lay in between. Germline V lookup: CDR1 MDHEN, CDR2 SYDVKM.

The chain employs TRBV5-1 and TRBJ2-7; D is possibly TRBD1 (6 bases). The CDR3 is made up of 14 amino acids. CDR1 and CDR2 from the germline V gene are SGHRS and YFSETQ. V lost 5 bases and J 4 bases, leaving 16 bases between the germline ends. The CDR3 sequence is CASSPGHNSYEQYF. The DNA of the CDR3 is TGCGCCAGCAGTCCGGGACACAACTCATACGAGCAGTACTTC.

The chain employs TRBV18 and TRBJ2-1, with 8 bases that match TRBD1. Germline V gives CDR1 KGHSH, CDR2 LQKENI. Losses at the gene ends were 6 bases for V and 3 bases for J; bases not matched to a gene: 4. This CDR3 contains 14 residues. The DNA of the CDR3 is TGTGCCAGCTCCCGACAGGGGTACTACAATGAGCAGTTCTTC. Encoded protein: CASSRQGYYNEQFF. Full variable domain (remainder filled in from reference TRBV18 and TRBJ2-1): NAGVMQNPRHLVRRRGQEARLRCSPMKGHSHVYWYRQLPEEGLKFMVYLQKENIIDESGMPKERFSAEFPKEGPSILRIQQVVRGDSAAYFCASSRQGYYNEQFFGPGTRLTVL.

The CDR3, as DNA: TGTGCCAGTTTCCGGGACAGACGTAACACTGAAGCTTTCTTT. Residues: CASFRDRRNTEAFF. The J gene is TRBJ1-1, the V gene TRBV19; 7 bases fit TRBD1. With 8 bases clipped from V and 2 bases from J, the junction kept 8 bases outside the gene matches. In germline, CDR1 is LNHDA, CDR2 SQIVND (reference sequence). This CDR3 region has 14 residues. The entire variable domain, with the rest obtained from reference TRBV19 and TRBJ1-1, is as follows: DGGITQSPKYLFRKEGQNVTLSCEQNLNHDAMYWYRQDPGQGLRLIYYSQIVNDFQKGDIAEGYSVSREKKESFPLTVTSAQKNPTAFYLCASFRDRRNTEAFFGQGTRLTVV.

This chain joins TRBV5-4 and TRBJ1-3; maybe TRBD1 (5 bases). Trimming cost V 4 bases and J 0 bases, with 11 bases left between them. This CDR3 has 15 amino acids. Germline CDR1 SGHNT, CDR2 YYREEE (reference sequence). In nucleotides, the CDR3 is TGTGCCAGCAGCCCAGGGATTGGCTCTGGAAACACCATATATTTT. Its protein is CASSPGIGSGNTIYF.